The 14 T cell receptor beta chains below all came from one sample that was sequenced in a study of T cells of healthy individuals. TCRdb passed the 5' RACE reads through MiXCR, listing each CDR3 protein once. The sample has around 98,000 distinct CDR3 sequences, about 16% seen once. The receptor source for this set is a human donor in good health.

The gene calls are TRBV4-1 and TRBJ2-6; the D call may be TRBD1 or TRBD2 (5 bases each). This CDR3 has 19 amino acids. Trimming pared 0 bases from V and 4 bases from J, leaving 19 bases between. Germline V gene sequence: CDR1 MGHRA, CDR2 YSYEKL. The DNA for the CDR3 is TGCGCCAGCAGCCAAGATAGGAGGTCTGGGGGTTCAGGGGCCAACGTCCTGACTTTC. Translated: CASSQDRRSGGSGANVLTF.

This clonotype has only a few counts. The gene calls are TRBV4-3 and TRBJ2-2; 9 nucleotides line up with TRBD1. The junction had 22 bases not matched to a gene; V was cut back by 0 bases and J by 5 bases. Germline assignment: CDR1 LGHNA and CDR2 YSLEER. The CDR3 covers 22 residues. CDR3 region: CASSQDPFPDRGRGRRTGELFF. CDR3 sequence (DNA): TGCGCCAGCAGCCAAGATCCTTTTCCCGACAGGGGGAGGGGTCGGAGGACCGGGGAGCTGTTTTTT.

The chain is built from TRBV5-1 and TRBJ2-1; D remains ambiguous. Germline CDR1 and CDR2: SGHRS and YFSETQ. This CDR3 contains 13 residues. V shed 7 bases and J shed 4 bases, with 12 bases lying between them. Here the CDR3 reads CASRRLDYNEQFF. The CDR3 DNA is TGCGCCAGCCGCCGACTGGATTACAATGAGCAGTTCTTC.

This clonotype has a count of ten or more. The chain recombines TRBV6-2 or TRBV6-3 with TRBJ2-1; TRBD2 matches at 9 bases. J gave up 4 bases and V 5 bases, and 6 bases lay outside the gene matches. Looked up from germline, CDR1 is MNHEY and CDR2 is SVGEGT. The CDR3 consists of 15 residues. The CDR3 region is CASSIAGEAYNEQFF. The CDR3 DNA is TGTGCCAGCAGTATAGCGGGGGAAGCATACAATGAGCAGTTCTTC.

This clonotype was observed once. V usage is TRBV12-3 or TRBV12-4 and J usage is TRBJ1-2; D is undetermined. CDR3 length: 12 residues. V was trimmed by 5 bases and J by 8 bases, leaving 12 bases between them. This chain's CDR3 is CASSPRNGGYTF. CDR3 sequence (DNA): TGTGCCAGCAGTCCTCGGAACGGGGGCTACACCTTC.

In this sample, this clonotype is medium-sized. V is TRBV10-3 and J is TRBJ2-3, with TRBD1 identical over 9 bases. V lost 8 bases and J lost 3; bases outside the gene matches: 6. In germline, CDR1 is ENHRY, CDR2 SYGVKD. This CDR3 is 14 amino acids long. CDR3 sequence reads: CAISGTGTTDTQYF. In nucleotides, the CDR3 is TGTGCCATCTCCGGGACAGGGACAACAGATACGCAGTATTTT.

In its sample, this clonotype was seen a few times. This sequence joins TRBV6-2 or TRBV6-3 and TRBJ2-1, with D maybe TRBD1 (5 bases). The length of the CDR3 is 14 residues. Trimming cost V 7 bases and J 0 bases, with 10 bases left between them. Per germline, CDR1 MNHEY and CDR2 SVGEGT. The CDR3 DNA reads as TGTGCCAGCACACGGACAAGCTCCTACAATGAGCAGTTCTTC. Translating gives CASTRTSSYNEQFF.

The CDR3 spells CSAKGSQSEAFF. The CDR3 DNA is TGCAGTGCTAAAGGTAGCCAGTCAGAAGCTTTCTTT. The J gene is TRBJ1-1, the V gene TRBV20-1; D not certain. CDR1 is DFQATT and CDR2 is SNEGSKA in the germline V gene (reference sequence). V lost 4 bases and J lost 8, with 14 bases in between. The CDR3 sequence is 12 residues long.

This clonotype was seen many times. The chain employs TRBV20-1 and TRBJ2-7; 10 positions agree with TRBD1. The CDR3 length is 14 residues. Germline CDR1 reads DFQATT; CDR2 reads SNEGSKA (reference sequence). After removal of 3 bases from V and 4 bases from J, the junction contained 6 bases not matched to a gene. CDR3 DNA sequence: TGCAGTGCTAGGAGGACAGGGGGAATTTACGAGCAGTACTTC. This encodes CSARRTGGIYEQYF.

This clonotype was recorded once. This chain links TRBV19 with TRBJ1-2, with 8 bases matching TRBD1. CDR3 length: 15 amino acids. V trimming: 2 bases; J trimming: 7 bases; junction bases outside the gene matches: 9. CDR1 is LNHDA, CDR2 SQIVND, per germline (reference sequence). In DNA form, the CDR3 reads TGTGCCAGTAGTATAATGCCCGGACAGGGCGGTGGCTACACCTTC. This gives the protein CASSIMPGQGGGYTF. The complete variable domain, with remaining parts taken from reference TRBV19 and TRBJ1-2, reads DGGITQSPKYLFRKEGQNVTLSCEQNLNHDAMYWYRQDPGQGLRLIYYSQIVNDFQKGDIAEGYSVSREKKESFPLTVTSAQKNPTAFYLCASSIMPGQGGGYTFGSGTRLTVV.

This clonotype was counted at least ten times. The chain is built from TRBV28 and TRBJ2-7; possible D gene TRBD1, 5 bases. The germline gives CDR1 MDHEN, CDR2 SYDVKM. V dropped 2 bases and J dropped 3 bases, with 11 bases sitting between them. There are 14 residues in the CDR3. CDR3 in amino acids: CASSLTGESYEQYF. The CDR3 DNA sequence: TGTGCCAGCAGTTTAACAGGCGAGAGCTACGAGCAGTACTTC.

This clonotype was counted between two and nine times. The chain is built from TRBV11-2 and TRBJ2-1, with no clear D. The CDR3 runs 16 residues. Germline values: CDR1 SGHAT, CDR2 FQNNGV. V lost 0 bases to trimming and J lost 3 bases, with 12 bases between them. The CDR3 nucleotides read TGTGCCAGCAGCTTAGATCTAACAGATATCTACAATGAGCAGTTCTTC. This encodes CASSLDLTDIYNEQFF.

This rearrangement joins TRBV20-1 to TRBJ2-5, with 10 nucleotides matching TRBD2. This CDR3 region has 13 residues. In germline, CDR1 is DFQATT, CDR2 SNEGSKA (reference sequence). The V segment lost 5 bases and the J segment 5 bases; nucleotides outside the gene matches: 5. The CDR3 DNA is TGCAGTGCTTCCCTGGGACTAGCGGAGACCCAGTACTTC. Its protein product is CSASLGLAETQYF.

The CDR3 DNA reads TGTGCCAGCGGGGGACAGGGGGCTACAGATACGCAGTATTTT. This codes for CASGGQGATDTQYF. The rearrangement joins TRBV9 to TRBJ2-3; 12 bases map to TRBD1. With V trimmed by 7 bases and J by 3 bases, 3 bases remained unmatched. The CDR3 totals 14 residues. The germline CDR1 and CDR2 sequences are SGDLS and YYNGEE.